These T cell receptor beta chains were read from a single sample in a study of OX40 agonist ivuxolimab in advanced cancers. Here immunoSEQ multiplex PCR was the method, and the copy in TCRdb shows in-frame clones only, minus some. This table holds some 76,000 clones, around 86% found once. Material: CD4+ or CD8+ T cells sorted from blood, obtained in a trial of the OX40 agonist ivuxolimab. The receptors originated from an adult with an advanced solid tumor such as melanoma, head and neck, liver or kidney cancer. The CDR3 runs from the conserved cysteine through the conserved F or W. The D gene is left open where the match is weak. Clone size appears in some rows only: once, few, many, or a class for an expanded clone.

>TRBV7-2|TRBJ2-3|.|.
TGTGCCAGCAGCACCCAACAGGTTAGCACAGATACGCAGTATTTT
CASSTQQVSTDTQYF
>TRBV4-1|TRBJ1-2|TRBD1|.
TGCGCCAGCAGCCAGATCGGACAGGGGGGCAACTATGGCTACACCTTC
CASSQIGQGGNYGYTF
>TRBV6-5|TRBJ1-1|TRBD1|.
TGTGCCAGCAGTACAGGGGGGGGGACTGAAGCTTTCTTT
CASSTGGGTEAFF
>TRBV5-1|TRBJ2-7|TRBD1|.
TGCGCCAGCAGCCTAACAGGGGGCAGCTCCTACGAGCAGTACTTC
CASSLTGGSSYEQYF
>TRBV11-2|TRBJ2-1|TRBD2|once
TGTGCCAGCAGCTTAGGACTAGCGAGCTACAATGAGCAGTTCTTC
CASSLGLASYNEQFF
>TRBV10-2|TRBJ2-5|.|.
TGCGCCAGCAGTGACTCAAGACGGTCCGAGACCCAGTACTTC
CASSDSRRSETQYF
>TRBV6-5|TRBJ2-4|.|few
TGTGCCAGCAGTTCCTTTGGGGGAGGCCTGGGCGACATTCAGTACTTC
CASSSFGGGLGDIQYF
>TRBV2|TRBJ1-2|.|.
TGTGCCAGCAGCGTAAATCCCTCTAACTATGGCTACACCTTC
CASSVNPSNYGYTF
>TRBV2|TRBJ1-3|.|.
TGTGCCAGCAAGCAGGATTCTACTGGAAACACCATATATTTT
CASKQDSTGNTIYF
>TRBV4-2|TRBJ1-6|.|once
TGTGCCAGCAGCTTAGACCCGACCAATTCACCCCTCCACTTT
CASSLDPTNSPLHF
>TRBV7-2|TRBJ1-2|.|once
TGTGCCAGCAGCTTAGGGGGGACGGTCAACTATGGCTACACCTTC
CASSLGGTVNYGYTF
>TRBV18|TRBJ1-6|.|once
TGTGCCAGCTCACCAGATACAGAAAATTCACCCCTCCACTTT
CASSPDTENSPLHF
>TRBV7-3|TRBJ2-5|TRBD2|.
TGTGCCAGCAGCCCTACGCGGCTAGCGGGAGCTCCGGAGACCCAGTACTTC
CASSPTRLAGAPETQYF
>TRBV11-2|TRBJ2-3|.|.
TGTGCCAGCAGTCTGGGGGATACGCAGTATTTT
CASSLGDTQYF
>TRBV10-3|TRBJ1-1|TRBD1|.
TGTGCCATCAGCGAACAGGGGGTAGCTTTCTTT
CAISEQGVAFF
>TRBV6-1|TRBJ2-3|TRBD2|.
TGTGCCAGCAGTAAGACTAGCGGGGGGCGGGATACGCAGTATTTT
CASSKTSGGRDTQYF
>TRBV29-1|TRBJ2-5|TRBD2|.
TGCAGCGGGGGTAGCGGGGGGCCAATGGAGACCCAGTACTTC
CSGGSGGPMETQYF
>TRBV7-8|TRBJ1-3|.|.
TGTGCCAGCAGCCCCCTGTCTCGCTCTGGAAACACCATATATTTT
CASSPLSRSGNTIYF
>TRBV7-2|TRBJ2-7|.|.
TGTGCCAGCAGCCCCGGGTCAGGGGAGAGGGGGCAGTACTTC
CASSPGSGERGQYF
>TRBV11-2|TRBJ1-2|TRBD1|few
TGTGCCAGCAGCTTCGGGACAGGGGGAGATGGCTACACCTTC
CASSFGTGGDGYTF
>TRBV19|TRBJ2-2|.|.
TGTGCCAGTAGTAGGGGAAGGGACTACACCGGGGAGCTGTTTTTT
CASSRGRDYTGELFF
>TRBV28|TRBJ1-2|.|.
TGTGCCAGCGGGAATTACGATTATGGCTACACCTTC
CASGNYDYGYTF
>TRBV5-5|TRBJ2-5|TRBD1|.
TGTGCCAGCAGCGCAACGACAGGGGGCACGGAGACCCAGTACTTC
CASSATTGGTETQYF
>TRBV7-2|TRBJ1-4|TRBD1|.
TGTGCCAGCAGCTTAGACCTTACAGGGGTGGGAGCTAATGAAAAACTGTTTTTT
CASSLDLTGVGANEKLFF
>TRBV28|TRBJ1-1|.|.
TGTGCCAGCAGATTACAGTCGGTGAACACTGAAGCTTTCTTT
CASRLQSVNTEAFF
>TRBV28|TRBJ1-2|.|.
TGTGCCAGCAGTTTTGCCAGTACCGATGGCTACACCTTC
CASSFASTDGYTF
>TRBV7-9|TRBJ2-7|TRBD2|.
TGTGCCAGCAGCTTAGTGACTAGCGGGACGTCCCCCTACAAGCAGTACTTC
CASSLVTSGTSPYKQYF
>TRBV7-8|TRBJ1-1|.|.
TGTGCCAGCAGCTTATCGAGTGGGGCGCAGGACACTGAAGCTTTCTTT
CASSLSSGAQDTEAFF
>TRBV5-6|TRBJ2-3|.|.
TGTGCCAGCAACCTACAGGGCCTGAGGACAGATACGCAGTATTTT
CASNLQGLRTDTQYF
>TRBV5-1|TRBJ2-1|.|few
TGCGCCAGCACCTGGGGTGGGACATTCGACTCCTACAATGAGCAGTTCTTC
CASTWGGTFDSYNEQFF
>TRBV4-1|TRBJ2-2|TRBD2|.
TGCGCCAGCAGCCAAGCTAGCGGGGCACGAACCGGGGAGCTGTTTTTT
CASSQASGARTGELFF
>TRBV7-2|TRBJ2-1|.|.
TGTGCCAGCAGCTTAGGGGGCGCGGGTTCGAATGAGCAGTTCTTC
CASSLGGAGSNEQFF
>TRBV7-8|TRBJ1-6|TRBD1|.
TGTGCCAGCAGCGCGTCCGGGACAGGTGGTAATTCACCCCTCCACTTT
CASSASGTGGNSPLHF
>TRBV19|TRBJ2-3|.|.
TGTGCCAGTGTCCAGTCTAGCGGCACAGATACGCAGTATTTT
CASVQSSGTDTQYF
>TRBV28|TRBJ1-2|.|.
TGTGCCAGCAGTCCCCCGGCGAACTTTGGCTATGGCTACACCTTC
CASSPPANFGYGYTF
>TRBV9|TRBJ2-2|.|.
TGTGCCAGCAGCATCACAGGGCCCGGGGAGCTGTTTTTT
CASSITGPGELFF
>TRBV5-5|TRBJ2-7|.|.
TGTGCCAGCAGCTTGGCTAGATACTACGAGCAGTACTTC
CASSLARYYEQYF
>TRBV9|TRBJ2-3|.|.
TGTGCCAGCAGCCTAGCGCCGGACACAGATACGCAGTATTTT
CASSLAPDTDTQYF
>TRBV13|TRBJ2-7|.|few
TGTGCCAGCAGCTTGTGGCGGGACGAGCAGTACTTC
CASSLWRDEQYF
>TRBV13|TRBJ2-7|.|.
TGTGCCAGCAGACACCCTATGAACTACGAGCAGTACTTC
CASRHPMNYEQYF
>TRBV5-1|TRBJ2-3|TRBD1|.
TGCGCCAGCAGCTTTAGGACAGGGAGCACAGATACGCAGTATTTT
CASSFRTGSTDTQYF
>TRBV11-2|TRBJ1-3|TRBD1|.
TGTGCCAGCAGCCCCCGACAGGGATCCGGAAACACCATATATTTT
CASSPRQGSGNTIYF
>TRBV6-6|TRBJ2-3|.|.
TGTGCCAGCAGCCCTGGGAGCACAGATACGCAGTATTTT
CASSPGSTDTQYF